This T cell receptor (beta chain) was profiled in a study of blood T cell repertoires in COVID-19. Trimming pared 2 bases from V and 0 bases from J, leaving 10 bases between. Germline V gene lookup returns CDR1 SEHNR and CDR2 FQNEAQ (reference sequence). The CDR3 sequence is 15 residues long. Method: immunoSEQ multiplex PCR; TCRdb's copy keeps in-frame clones and lacks some. In the table there are around 100,000 clones, 87% of which are singletons. The clonotype comes from a man aged 45-65 years with acute or convalescent COVID-19. The gene calls are TRBV7-9 and TRBJ2-5, with a tentative D call TRBD2 (6 bases). Sequenced input: peripheral blood. CDR3 amino acids: CASSLLATHQETQYF. The CDR3 DNA follows: TGTGCCAGCAGCTTACTAGCGACCCACCAAGAGACCCAGTACTTC.